The clone carrying this TCR beta chain was seen only once. Its antigen is undetermined. The repertoire was sequenced with immunoSEQ multiplex PCR; TCRdb's copy has only in-frame clones and lacks some. The sample yields 46,000 or so clones, 60% to 85% seen once. Every single patient, without exception, relapsed after autologous stem cell transplantation, and brentuximab vedotin exposure varied. This sample was taken from a study of PD-1 blockade in classical Hodgkin lymphoma. General study results and limits: At baseline, newly diagnosed patients reportedly showed less TCR diversity than healthy donors. Initiation of nivolumab under 1 year after ASCT led to exclusion of patients.

The germline V gene encodes CDR1 MGHDK and CDR2 SYGVNS. Between the trimmed V and J ends, which lost 6 bases and 1 base, there was a span of 16 bases. The CDR3 length is 16 residues. This TCR derives from a human donor with classical Hodgkin lymphoma. The V gene is TRBV25-1, the J gene TRBJ1-5, with D maybe TRBD1 (5 bases). The sample here was peripheral blood mononuclear cells (PBMCs), taken before the second cycle of nivolumab. The CDR3 reads CASRGGTGSSNQPQHF. CDR3 sequence (DNA): TGTGCCAGCAGGGGGGGGACGGGGTCAAGCAATCAGCCCCAGCATTTT.